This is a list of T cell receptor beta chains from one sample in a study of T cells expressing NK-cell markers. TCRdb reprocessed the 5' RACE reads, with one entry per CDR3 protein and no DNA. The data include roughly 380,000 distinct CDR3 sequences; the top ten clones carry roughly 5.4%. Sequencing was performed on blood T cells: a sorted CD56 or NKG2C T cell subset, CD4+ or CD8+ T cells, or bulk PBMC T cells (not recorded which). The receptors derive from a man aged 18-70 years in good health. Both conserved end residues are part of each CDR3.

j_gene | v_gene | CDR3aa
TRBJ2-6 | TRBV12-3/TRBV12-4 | CASSPRQGLGANVLTF
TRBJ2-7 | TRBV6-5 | CASSFSPPGPQLEQYF
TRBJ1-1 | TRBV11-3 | CASSPRGENTEAFF
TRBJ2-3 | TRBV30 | CAWSRWASGADTQYF
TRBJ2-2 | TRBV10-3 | CAPCSLPGVEVWKAGELFF
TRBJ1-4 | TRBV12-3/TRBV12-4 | CASKDRDSEHEKLFF
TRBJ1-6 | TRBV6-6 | CASSYSATSPLHF
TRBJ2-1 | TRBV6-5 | CASSYSGLAGRWFF
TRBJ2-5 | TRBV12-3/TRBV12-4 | CASSLLKAGSETQYF
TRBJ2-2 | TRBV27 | CASSLSRVSPGELFF
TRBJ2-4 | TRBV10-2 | CASIDVPTSAKNIQYF
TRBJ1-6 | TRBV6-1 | CASRPQGSHSPLHF
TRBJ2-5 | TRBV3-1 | CASSRAGTGVVSQYF
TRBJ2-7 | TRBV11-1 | CASSFRLAGGDYEQYF
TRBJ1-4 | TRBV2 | CASNSGFFEKLFF
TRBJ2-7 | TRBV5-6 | CASSLVGPEKNYEQYF
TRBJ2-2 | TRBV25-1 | CASSELGRGTGKSNTGELFF
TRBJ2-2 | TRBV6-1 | CASQITEGGELFF
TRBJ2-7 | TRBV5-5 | CASSLWETETYEQYF
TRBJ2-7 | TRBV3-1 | CASSQVGGRVYEQYF
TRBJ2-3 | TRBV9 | CASSGVRNTQYF
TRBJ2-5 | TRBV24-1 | CATSRRQGALETQYF
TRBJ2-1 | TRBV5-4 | CASSQNLAGRNEQFF